This record looks at one T cell receptor (beta chain) sequence and its context. The data were obtained in a study of control samples from healthy donors and cancer patients. Libraries were prepared by immunoSEQ multiplex PCR; TCRdb keeps only in-frame clonotypes and omits some of them. Seen in this sample are some 180,000 clones; the ten most common clones hold roughly 2%. The TCR originated in a woman aged 25 to 39 in good health. The specimen was blood.

In nucleotides, the CDR3 is TGCGCCAGCAGCCAAGAACGGCGGGGGCTTAAAACTGAAGCTTTCTTT. Translated, it gives CASSQERRGLKTEAFF. This chain links TRBV4-1 with TRBJ1-1; possible D gene TRBD1, 6 bases. V dropped 0 bases and J dropped 5 bases, with 16 bases sitting between them. Germline lookup yields CDR1 MGHRA and CDR2 YSYEKL. The CDR3 is 16 amino acids.